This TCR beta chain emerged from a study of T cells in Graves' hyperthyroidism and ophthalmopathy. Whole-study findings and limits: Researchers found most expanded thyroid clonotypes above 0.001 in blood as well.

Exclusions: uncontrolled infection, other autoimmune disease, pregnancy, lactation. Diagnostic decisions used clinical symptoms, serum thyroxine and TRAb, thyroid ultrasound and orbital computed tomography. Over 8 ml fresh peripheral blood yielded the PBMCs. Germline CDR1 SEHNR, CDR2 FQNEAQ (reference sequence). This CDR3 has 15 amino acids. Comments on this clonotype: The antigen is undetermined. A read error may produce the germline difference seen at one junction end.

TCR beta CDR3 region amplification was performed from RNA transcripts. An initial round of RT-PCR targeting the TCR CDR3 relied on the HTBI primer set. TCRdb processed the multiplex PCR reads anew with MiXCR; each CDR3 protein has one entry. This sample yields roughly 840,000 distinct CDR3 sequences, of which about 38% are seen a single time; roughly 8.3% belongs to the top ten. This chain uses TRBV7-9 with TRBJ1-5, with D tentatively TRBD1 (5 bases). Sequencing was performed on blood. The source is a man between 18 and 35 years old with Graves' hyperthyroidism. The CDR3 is CASSQAGGPNQPQHF. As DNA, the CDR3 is TGCGCCAGCAGCCAAGCGGGGGGACCGAATCAGCCCCAGCATTTT. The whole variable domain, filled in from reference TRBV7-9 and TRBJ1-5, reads DTGVSQNPRHKITKRGQNVTFRCDPISEHNRLYWYRQTLGQGPEFLTYFQNEAQLEKSRLLSDRFSAERPKGSFSTLEIQRTEQGDSAMYLCASSQAGGPNQPQHFGDGTRLSIL.